This T cell receptor (beta chain) appears in the sequencing data of a study of blood T cell repertoires in COVID-19 (dated by TCRdb to about 2020). Background for the entire study: Collaborator samples came from the United States, Italy and Spain and covered acute and convalescent phases of COVID-19. The material from the prospective study consisted of cDNA or gDNA derived from T cells, B-cell-depleted T cells, or PBMCs. Deeply sampled blood TCRbeta repertoires from subjects exposed to, actively infected with, or recovered from COVID-19 were included in the dataset. The repertoires were made available in a free public database intended to serve as a resource for research on the immune response to SARS-CoV-2. Samples came from the ongoing ImmuneRACE study (first 160 participants) plus 1,254 subjects from 6 global collaborators. The sample metadata nearly always contained a de-identified subject ID, COVID-19 status, age in years and sex. Where HLA class I and class II types were available, the types were taken from metadata supplied by the sample provider, not from assay-based typing.

Overall study results and their limits: The quantity of clinical and demographic metadata differed by source and by participant and was supplied without curation.

Each collaborating institution followed its own protocols to collect whole blood in K2EDTA tubes. For TCRbeta analysis, collaborators shipped samples as frozen whole blood, isolated PBMCs, or DNA extracted from either of those sample types. The sample holds a few counts of this clone. The antigen it recognizes is unknown. Base qualities are missing; no much larger clone stands one base away. TCRbeta CDR3 regions were amplified from genomic DNA using the immunoSEQ Assay, a bias-controlled multiplex PCR. In the paper's pipeline: Nucleated cell counts per sample were estimated from amplification of reference gene primers within the assay. Sequence reads were collapsed and filtered to measure the absolute abundance of every unique TCRbeta CDR3 rearrangement. For each sample, productive Simpson clonality was calculated by taking the square root of Simpson's diversity index across productive rearrangements. The table was pulled from immuneACCESS by TCRdb, which kept in-frame rearrangements only. Such tables lose some clones; where checked, under half of the loss comes from unresolved V genes, and the rest has no known cause. That table gives V, J and clone size, and the DNA gave D and trimming. Recorded for this sample are tens of thousands of clones; around 80% of them occurred a single time. Jointly, the top ten make up roughly 50% of the sample.

The cysteine opens and the phenylalanine closes a CDR3 of 13 amino acids. Of all the DNA, just the CDR3 is kept, 39 bases in frame from base 1. Trimming leaves V shorter by 6 bases and J shorter by 4 bases, with the junction holding 3 bases beyond the gene matches. The germline V gene (reference sequence) supplies CDR1 MNHNY and CDR2 SVGAGI. Material for sequencing was peripheral blood. This clonotype was sampled from a man in his 70s with acute or convalescent COVID-19. The chain is assembled from TRBV6-6 and TRBJ2-5, and 9 junction bases match TRBD1. Read as DNA, the sequence is TGTGCCAGCAGCCAGGACAGGGGAGAGACCCAGTACTTC. The translation is CASSQDRGETQYF.